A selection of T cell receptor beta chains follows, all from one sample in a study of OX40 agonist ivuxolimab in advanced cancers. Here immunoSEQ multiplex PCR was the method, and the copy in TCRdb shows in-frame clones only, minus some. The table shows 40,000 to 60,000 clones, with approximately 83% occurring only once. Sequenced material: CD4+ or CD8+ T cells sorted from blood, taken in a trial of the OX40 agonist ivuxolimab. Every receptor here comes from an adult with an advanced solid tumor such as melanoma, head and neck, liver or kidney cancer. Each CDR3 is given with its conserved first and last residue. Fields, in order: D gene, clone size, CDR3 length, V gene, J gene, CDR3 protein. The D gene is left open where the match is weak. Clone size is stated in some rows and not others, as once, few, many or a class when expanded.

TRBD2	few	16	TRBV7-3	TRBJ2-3	CASSSGLAGRSDTQYF
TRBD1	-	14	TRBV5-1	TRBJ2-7	CASSLRQGAGEQYF
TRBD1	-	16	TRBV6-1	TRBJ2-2	CASSEDRGLGTGELFF
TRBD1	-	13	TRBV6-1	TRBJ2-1	CASRTGGGNEQFF
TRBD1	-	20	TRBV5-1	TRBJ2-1	CASSLESGTGVWGSYNEQFF
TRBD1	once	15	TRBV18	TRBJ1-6	CASSPLDRGNSPLHF
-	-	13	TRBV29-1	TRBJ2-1	CSVGGGLANEQFF
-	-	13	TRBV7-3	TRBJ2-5	CASSPGAYETQYF
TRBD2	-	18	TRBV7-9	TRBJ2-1	CASSLASGGLSVNNEQFF
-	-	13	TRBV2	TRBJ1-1	CAPKTGGNTEAFF
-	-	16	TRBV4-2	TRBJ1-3	CASSQEEAYSGNTIYF